This TCR beta chain was found in a study of T cell responses to AZD1222 COVID-19 vaccine listed by TCRdb under 2021. At the level of the whole study: TCR sequencing covered fewer than 250 trial participants: some 210 given two doses of AZD1222 and around 26 given two doses of MenACWY control vaccine. Enrollment into the trials was organized by age into subgroups of 18-55, 56-69 and 70-plus years, and those subgroups contained about 160, 30 and 59 TCR-sequenced participants, respectively. The paper's findings and limits, for the study overall: After two AZD1222 doses, spike-specific TCR breadth and depth were significantly higher than at day 0 and than in MenACWY recipients. Participants were mostly white British, with more females than males. The authors suggested clonal diversity may have been underestimated. CD4 TCRs associated with the vaccine covered the entire spike protein, and the dominant responses were in regions 160-218 and 743-854. The 56-69-year group was small, and its depth increase did not reach significance, likely because of low power. Because no day 14 peak-response samples were available, repertoires were characterized only after the peak T cell response. Reportedly, almost half of the unique spike-specific TCRs recognized epitopes lying outside the regions that are mutated in the B.1.351 and B.1.1.7 variants. Only a handful of AZD1222 recipients were SARS-CoV-2 seropositive at baseline, limiting conclusions about previously exposed vaccinees.

This sample's time point label indicates: baseline before first vaccination. The treatment or condition label here, explained by the study, means: meningococcal conjugate vaccine given as trial control. The vaccinee samples were drawn from two UK trials, COV001 and COV002, one of which was a single-blind randomized controlled phase 2/3 trial testing AZD1222 (ChAdOx1 nCoV-19) in healthy adults. For TCRbeta chain sequencing, PBMC samples were collected from trial participants at day 0 and at day 28 after the second dose. On this clone itself: Its antigen target is currently unknown. No much larger clonotype is one base removed from it; base qualities were not supplied.

CDR1 and CDR2, per the germline V gene (reference sequence), are DFQATT and SNEGSKA. The CDR3 measures 10 amino acids from cysteine to phenylalanine. The kept DNA is CDR3 alone, 30 bases in frame from the first base. V sheds 5 bases and J sheds 9 bases, leaving 11 bases between their ends. The CDR3 regions of human TCRbeta chains were analyzed by immunosequencing. The source study handled its data this way. Repertoire TCRs were matched against a reference library of SARS-CoV-2-specific TCRs generated with the MIRA antigen-specificity platform. Breadth meant the fraction of unique TCRs that were SARS-CoV-2-associated, whereas depth meant the fraction of total T cells that were SARS-CoV-2-associated. Using the MIRA data, each spike-specific TCR was mapped to the spike region that the TCR reacts to and placed in a CD4 or CD8 class. Log10-transformed breadth and depth values were compared by one-way ANOVA with Sidak's multiple comparisons tests. In its TCRdb copy, this immuneACCESS table keeps in-frame sequences only and misses some clones. Where compared with another copy, unresolved V genes explain less than half of these, and the others have no known cause. That table supplies the V and J calls and clone size; D and trimming were determined from the DNA. The sample contains some 150,000 clones, over 85% of them found a single time. 0.7% to 1% of the sample is taken by the ten largest.

The clonotype originates from an adult in good health. This material consisted of peripheral blood, taken on day 0 of MenACWY control vaccination. Recombination linked TRBV20-1 to TRBJ2-7, and the D gene may be TRBD2, 5 bases matching. The DNA sequence is as follows: TGCAGTGCTGCGGGTTCTCGGCAGTACTTC. Its protein is CSAAGSRQYF.